This TCR beta chain was recovered during a study of response to subunit inactivated influenza vaccine. Findings and caveats of the study: Authors suggested that a seasonal influenza vaccination recruits few new T cells each time.

For this clonotype: What it binds is unknown.

Trimming removed 1 base from V and 9 bases from J; junction bases left unmatched: 6. This CDR3 has 15 residues. Germline CDR1 and CDR2: MNHEY and SVGAGI. TCRdb re-derived calls from the RT-PCR reads in MiXCR, one entry per CDR3 protein. The sample contains a few hundred thousand distinct CDR3 sequences, around 7.9% of which appear only once. This chain links TRBV6-5 with TRBJ2-1; TRBD2 matches at 10 bases. The TCR originated in a man between 50 and 75 years old who received an inactivated influenza vaccine. Sample: PBMCs from blood, taken approximately 25 months after vaccination. CDR3 residues: CASSYLASGSTEQFF. CDR3 bases: TGTGCCAGCAGTTACTTGGCTAGCGGGAGTACTGAGCAGTTCTTC.